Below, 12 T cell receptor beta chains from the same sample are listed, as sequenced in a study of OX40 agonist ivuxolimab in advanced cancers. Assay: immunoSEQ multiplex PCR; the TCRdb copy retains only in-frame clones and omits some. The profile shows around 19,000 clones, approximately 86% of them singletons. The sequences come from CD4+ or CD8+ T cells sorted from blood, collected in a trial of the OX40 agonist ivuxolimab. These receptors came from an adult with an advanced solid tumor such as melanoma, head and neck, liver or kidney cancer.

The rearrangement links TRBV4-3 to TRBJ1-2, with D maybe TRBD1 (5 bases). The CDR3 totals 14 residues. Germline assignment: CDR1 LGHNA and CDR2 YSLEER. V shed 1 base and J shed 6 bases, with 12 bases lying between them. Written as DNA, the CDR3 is TGCGCCAGCAGCCAAGCCCTGGGGGACGATGGCTACACCTTC. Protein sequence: CASSQALGDDGYTF.

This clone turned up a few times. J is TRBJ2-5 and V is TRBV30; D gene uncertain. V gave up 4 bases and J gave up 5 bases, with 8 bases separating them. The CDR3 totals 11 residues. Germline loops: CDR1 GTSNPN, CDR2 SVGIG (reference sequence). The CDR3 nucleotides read TGTGCCTGGACGTCGGCCGAGACCCAGTACTTC. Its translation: CAWTSAETQYF. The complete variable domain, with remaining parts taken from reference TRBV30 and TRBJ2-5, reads SQTIHQWPATLVQPVGSPLSLECTVEGTSNPNLYWYRQAAGRGLQLLFYSVGIGQISSEVPQNLSASRPQDRQFILSSKKLLLSDSGFYLCAWTSAETQYFGPGTRLLVL.

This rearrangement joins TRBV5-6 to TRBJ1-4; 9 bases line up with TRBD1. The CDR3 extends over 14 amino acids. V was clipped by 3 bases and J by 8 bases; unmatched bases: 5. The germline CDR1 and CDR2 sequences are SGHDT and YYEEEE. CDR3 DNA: TGTGCCAGCAGCTCCCGGACAGGGGTCGAAAAACTGTTTTTT. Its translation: CASSSRTGVEKLFF.

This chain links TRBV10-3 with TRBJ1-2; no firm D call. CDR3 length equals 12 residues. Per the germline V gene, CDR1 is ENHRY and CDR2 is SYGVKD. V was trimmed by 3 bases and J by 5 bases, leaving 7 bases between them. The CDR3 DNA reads TGTGCCATCAGTGATGGTACTTATGGCTACACCTTC. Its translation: CAISDGTYGYTF.

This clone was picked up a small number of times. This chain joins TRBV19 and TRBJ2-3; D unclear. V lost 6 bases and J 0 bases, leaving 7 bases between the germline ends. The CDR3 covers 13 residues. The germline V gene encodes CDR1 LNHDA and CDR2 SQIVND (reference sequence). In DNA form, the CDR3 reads TGTGCCAGTAGCCCGGACAGCACAGATACGCAGTATTTT. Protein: CASSPDSTDTQYF.

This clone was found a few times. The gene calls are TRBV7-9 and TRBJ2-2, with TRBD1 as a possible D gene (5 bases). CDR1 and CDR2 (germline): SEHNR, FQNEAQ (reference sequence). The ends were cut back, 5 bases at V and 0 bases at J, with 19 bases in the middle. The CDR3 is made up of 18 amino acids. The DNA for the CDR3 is TGTGCCAGCAGCCCCGCCAGGGTAGCAGACGCGAACACCGGGGAGCTGTTTTTT. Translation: CASSPARVADANTGELFF.

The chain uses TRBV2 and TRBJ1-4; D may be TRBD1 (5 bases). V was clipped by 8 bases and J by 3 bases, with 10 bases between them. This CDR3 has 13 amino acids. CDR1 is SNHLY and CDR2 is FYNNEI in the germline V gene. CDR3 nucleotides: TGTGCCAGCCTCAGGGTCCCTAATGAAAAACTGTTTTTT. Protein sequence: CASLRVPNEKLFF.

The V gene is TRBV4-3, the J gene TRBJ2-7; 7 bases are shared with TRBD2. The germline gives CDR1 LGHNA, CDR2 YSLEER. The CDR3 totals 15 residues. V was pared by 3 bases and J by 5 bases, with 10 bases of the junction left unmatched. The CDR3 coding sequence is TGCGCCAGCAGCCATACCCAGGGACTAAGCCACGAGCAGTACTTC. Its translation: CASSHTQGLSHEQYF.

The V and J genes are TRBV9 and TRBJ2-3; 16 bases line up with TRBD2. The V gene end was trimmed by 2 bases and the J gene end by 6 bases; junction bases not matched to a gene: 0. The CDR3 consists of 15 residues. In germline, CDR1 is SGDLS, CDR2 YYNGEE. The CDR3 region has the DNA TGTGCCAGCAGCGTGGGACTAGCGGGGGGGGATACGCAGTATTTT. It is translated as CASSVGLAGGDTQYF.

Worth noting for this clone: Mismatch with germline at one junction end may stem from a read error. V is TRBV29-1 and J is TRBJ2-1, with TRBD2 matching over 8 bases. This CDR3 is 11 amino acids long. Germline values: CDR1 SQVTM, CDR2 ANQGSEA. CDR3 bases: TGCAGCGTTGAATCGGCGGGAGGCGGGCTCTTC. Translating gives CSVESAGGGLF.

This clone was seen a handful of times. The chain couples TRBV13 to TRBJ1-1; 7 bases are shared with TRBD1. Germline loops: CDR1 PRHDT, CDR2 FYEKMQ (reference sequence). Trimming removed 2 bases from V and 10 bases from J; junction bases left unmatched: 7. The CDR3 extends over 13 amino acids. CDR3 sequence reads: CASSLRAYRGAFF. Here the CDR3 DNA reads TGTGCCAGCAGCTTACGGGCTTACAGGGGAGCTTTCTTT.

DNA for the CDR3: TGCGCCAGCAGCTTGGACCCCACAGATACGCAGTATTTT. It yields the protein CASSLDPTDTQYF. The V and J genes are TRBV5-1 and TRBJ2-3; D not certain. Germline V lookup: CDR1 SGHRS, CDR2 YFSETQ. This CDR3 spans 13 amino acids. With 0 bases removed from V and 2 bases from J, the gap between germline ends came to 4 bases.